This T cell receptor beta chain was recovered during a study of beta chain features in type 1 diabetes. To note about this clone: Its target is not known.

All of the isolated RNA was reverse transcribed, so expressed TCRB transcripts were sequenced. The protocol was immunoSEQ multiplex PCR, while the TCRdb copy is restricted to in-frame clones and leaves out a portion. Of about 340,000 clones listed, around 9.3% are singletons. Germline V gene data show CDR1 as SNHLY and CDR2 as FYNNEI. V was pared by 4 bases and J by 2 bases, with 12 bases between. This CDR3 is built from 14 residues. Points from the study as a whole: People with Type 1 diabetes carried modestly yet significantly shorter TCRB CDR3s in all four CD4+ subsets.

Sequenced input: central memory CD4+ T cells from blood. The TCR was taken from a man aged 25 to 40 with type 1 diabetes. The chain has TRBV2 and TRBJ2-7, with D unresolved. CDR3 protein: CASSVGSTAYEQYF. CDR3 sequence (DNA): TGTGCCAGCAGTGTGGGAAGTACAGCCTACGAGCAGTACTTC.